This T cell receptor (beta chain) was found in a study of blood T cell repertoires in COVID-19. The overall study: Italy, Spain and the United States were the sources of the convalescent and acute COVID-19 samples. Sources were T cells, B-cell-depleted T cells, or PBMCs; the material itself was cDNA or gDNA.

The CDR3 consists of 15 residues. CDR1 SGHTA and CDR2 FQGNSA come from the germline V gene. The V segment lost 5 bases and the J segment 3 bases; nucleotides outside the gene matches: 5. A single count supports this clone. Clones were read by immunoSEQ multiplex PCR, and TCRdb kept only the in-frame ones, dropping some. The sample yields 200,000 to 300,000 clones, about 83% seen once. This TCR was recovered from a woman in her thirties or forties who had recovered from COVID-19. The genes are TRBV7-2 and TRBJ2-2, with 8 bases identical to TRBD1. Sequenced: peripheral blood. CDR3 DNA: TGTGCCAGCAGCCAGACAGGGGCCCACACCGGGGAGCTGTTTTTT. Its protein product is CASSQTGAHTGELFF.